The 4 T cell receptor beta chains presented below share a single source sample, sequenced in a study of CD8 T cells in ankylosing spondylitis. Notes on the study in general: What seemed typical of ankylosing spondylitis blood was a TCR beta motif built from several highly homologous variants.

These TCRs' antigens remain unknown. One entry per CDR3 protein results from TCRdb running MiXCR on the 5' RACE reads. The sample lists around 440,000 distinct CDR3 sequences, 17% occurring once. Input material: blood, either unsorted or a sorted T cell fraction (not recorded which). These receptor sequences come from a male donor with ankylosing spondylitis.

The J gene is TRBJ2-3, the V gene TRBV4-3; D unclear. Trimming removed 2 bases at V and 2 bases at J, with 8 bases between. Germline CDR1 and CDR2: LGHNA and YSLEER. The CDR3 spans 14 residues. The CDR3 region is CASSQRVDTDTQYF. The CDR3, as DNA: TGCGCCAGCAGCCAAAGGGTGGACACAGATACGCAGTATTTT.

This CDR3 is CSARVPNGLAGYEQFF. The CDR3 coding sequence is TGCAGTGCTAGGGTCCCTAACGGGCTAGCCGGCTATGAGCAGTTCTTC. The V call is TRBV20-1, the J call TRBJ2-1; TRBD2 is a possible D gene (5 bases). This CDR3 spans 16 amino acids. Germline V gene lookup returns CDR1 DFQATT and CDR2 SNEGSKA (reference sequence). V lost 3 bases and J lost 8, with 23 bases in between.

This clonotype was observed a few times. J is TRBJ1-4 and V is TRBV7-9; 9 bases map to TRBD1. Germline CDR1 reads SEHNR; CDR2 reads FQNEAQ (reference sequence). V shed 4 bases, J shed 3 bases, and the junction held 3 bases outside the gene matches. The length of the CDR3 is 15 residues. CDR3 nucleotides: TGTGCCAGCAGCTCACGACAGGGGGCTAATGAAAAACTGTTTTTT. This sequence encodes CASSSRQGANEKLFF.

This clonotype was detected only a few times. This chain connects TRBV12-3 or TRBV12-4 to TRBJ1-2; D is perhaps TRBD1 (5 bases). This CDR3 spans 13 amino acids. The ends were cut back, 6 bases at V and 0 bases at J, with 8 bases in the middle. CDR3: CASRGAANYGYTF. In DNA form, the CDR3 reads TGTGCCAGCAGAGGGGCAGCTAACTATGGCTACACCTTC.